The 23 T cell receptor beta chains listed next were all sequenced from one sample in a study of blood T cell repertoires in COVID-19. The data were produced by immunoSEQ multiplex PCR, yet TCRdb's version contains in-frame clones alone and is incomplete. Here the sample spans 80,000 or so clones, about four fifths being singletons. The material sequenced was peripheral blood. Receptors originate from a man older than 75 with acute or convalescent COVID-19.

V gene TRBV11-2 combines with J gene TRBJ1-1, with D tentatively TRBD1 (5 bases). V lost 7 bases to trimming and J lost 2 bases, with 17 bases between them. CDR1 is SGHAT and CDR2 is FQNNGV in the germline V gene. CDR3 length: 15 residues. The CDR3 nucleotides read TGTGCCAGCACCATTGGACCGACAGTAAACACTGAAGCTTTCTTT. It is translated as CASTIGPTVNTEAFF.

The chain links TRBV7-9 to TRBJ2-1; D perhaps matches TRBD1 (6 bases). V was pared by 3 bases and J by 7 bases, with 10 bases between. CDR3 length equals 13 residues. CDR1 and CDR2 (germline): SEHNR, FQNEAQ (reference sequence). DNA for the CDR3: TGTGCCAGCAGCTTCCTTCAGGGGAATGAGCAGTTCTTC. Protein product: CASSFLQGNEQFF.

The rearrangement uses TRBV27 and TRBJ2-3, with a possible D match to TRBD2 (6 bases). Trimming stripped 2 bases from V and 0 bases from J, with 12 bases between. The CDR3 loop spans 16 amino acids. The germline V gene has CDR1 MNHEY and CDR2 SMNVEV (reference sequence). This chain's CDR3 is CASSLGRIASTDTQYF. Here the CDR3 DNA reads TGTGCCAGCAGTTTAGGGAGGATCGCTAGCACAGATACGCAGTATTTT.

This chain links TRBV27 with TRBJ2-5; TRBD1 might be the D (6 bases). The V end lost 8 bases, the J end lost 7 bases, and 17 bases lay between the germline ends. There are 13 residues in the CDR3. Germline CDR1 is MNHEY and CDR2 is SMNVEV (reference sequence). The CDR3 reads CASWRTEEVTQYF. DNA of the CDR3: TGTGCCAGCTGGAGGACAGAAGAGGTGACCCAGTACTTC.

V usage is TRBV28 and J usage is TRBJ1-3; 8 nucleotides align to TRBD1. The CDR3 sequence is 16 residues long. The trim removed 5 bases at V and 0 bases at J, leaving 6 bases unmatched. Germline values: CDR1 MDHEN, CDR2 SYDVKM. The DNA of the CDR3 is TGTGCCAGCAGTAGGACAGGGCGCTCCTCTGGAAACACCATATATTTT. It specifies CASSRTGRSSGNTIYF.

The chain carries TRBV5-6 and TRBJ1-6; D gene uncertain. The V and J ends lost 3 bases and 9 bases respectively, with 16 bases between them. The CDR3 extends over 15 amino acids. Germline assignment: CDR1 SGHDT and CDR2 YYEEEE. DNA of the CDR3: TGTGCCAGCAGCTCCCTTACTTCTATCTCTTCACCCCTCCACTTT. Amino acid sequence: CASSSLTSISSPLHF.

The V and J genes are TRBV5-1 and TRBJ1-4; no definite D call. The CDR3 is 16 residues long. Between the trimmed V and J ends, which lost 2 bases and 0 bases, there was a span of 11 bases. Germline V gene sequence: CDR1 SGHRS, CDR2 YFSETQ. In DNA, the CDR3 is TGCGCCAGCAGCTTACCCTCGGGAGCAACTAATGAAAAACTGTTTTTT. This codes for CASSLPSGATNEKLFF.

V and J are TRBV7-9 and TRBJ2-1; D unresolved. Germline lookup yields CDR1 SEHNR and CDR2 FQNEAQ (reference sequence). This CDR3 region has 12 residues. V was clipped by 2 bases and J by 4 bases, with 3 bases between them. The CDR3 sequence: CASSLQYNEQFF. CDR3 in DNA: TGTGCCAGCAGCTTACAGTACAATGAGCAGTTCTTC.

The chain combines TRBV6-1 with TRBJ1-2; 10 nucleotides align to TRBD1. This CDR3 is 16 amino acids long. The ends lost 2 bases at V and 3 bases at J; junction bases unmatched: 6. CDR1 and CDR2 from the germline V gene are MNHNS and SASEGT. The CDR3 protein is CASSERLGQGDYGYTF. CDR3 nucleotides: TGTGCCAGCAGTGAACGTTTAGGACAGGGGGACTATGGCTACACCTTC.

This chain joins TRBV7-2 and TRBJ1-2; the D gene is possibly TRBD1 (5 bases). Germline lookup yields CDR1 SGHTA and CDR2 FQGNSA. The CDR3 spans 15 residues. V lost 1 base and J 7 bases, leaving 16 bases between the germline ends. CDR3 coding DNA: TGTGCCAGCAGCTTAGAAATGGGGCGAAGGGTTGGCTACACCTTC. It yields the protein CASSLEMGRRVGYTF. Drawing the rest from reference TRBV7-2 and TRBJ1-2, the complete variable domain is GAGVSQSPSNKVTEKGKDVELRCDPISGHTALYWYRQSLGQGLEFLIYFQGNSAPDKSGLPSDRFSAERTGGSVSTLTIQRTQQEDSAVYLCASSLEMGRRVGYTFGSGTRLTVV.

The chain recombines TRBV7-6 with TRBJ2-1, with D maybe TRBD2 (5 bases). The germline gives CDR1 SGHVS, CDR2 FNYEAQ. V was clipped by 5 bases and J by 6 bases, with 20 bases between them. This CDR3 is built from 16 residues. The CDR3 nucleotides read TGTGCCAGCAGCCCCTTCGTGGGAGAAACCTCCAATGAGCAGTTCTTC. The encoded protein is CASSPFVGETSNEQFF. Full variable domain (rest looked up from reference TRBV7-6 and TRBJ2-1): GAGVSQSPRYKVTKRGQDVALRCDPISGHVSLYWYRQALGQGPEFLTYFNYEAQQDKSGLPNDRFSAERPEGSISTLTIQRTEQRDSAMYRCASSPFVGETSNEQFFGPGTRLTVL.

The chain is built from TRBV11-2 and TRBJ1-2; TRBD1 is a possible D gene (5 bases). Germline lookup yields CDR1 SGHAT and CDR2 FQNNGV. V dropped 5 bases and J dropped 5 bases, with 12 bases sitting between them. The CDR3 consists of 13 residues. DNA for the CDR3: TGTGCCAGCAGCCAGGGACTGGAGTATGGCTACACCTTC. It codes for CASSQGLEYGYTF.

V is TRBV19 and J is TRBJ1-5; TRBD1 might be the D (5 bases). Germline CDR1 LNHDA, CDR2 SQIVND (reference sequence). Trimming left V 2 bases short and J 4 bases short, with 12 bases between. The CDR3 is made up of 15 amino acids. The CDR3 DNA sequence: TGTGCCAGTAGTATACCAGGGTGGAAGAATCAGCCCCAGCATTTT. Translation: CASSIPGWKNQPQHF. Filled out from reference TRBV19 and TRBJ1-5, the complete variable domain reads DGGITQSPKYLFRKEGQNVTLSCEQNLNHDAMYWYRQDPGQGLRLIYYSQIVNDFQKGDIAEGYSVSREKKESFPLTVTSAQKNPTAFYLCASSIPGWKNQPQHFGDGTRLSIL.

The V call is TRBV5-1, the J call TRBJ1-2, with a tentative D call TRBD1 (6 bases). V dropped 3 bases and J dropped 0 bases, with 12 bases sitting between them. The CDR3 has 15 amino acids. Per germline, CDR1 SGHRS and CDR2 YFSETQ. The CDR3 DNA reads as TGCGCCAGCAGCTCACAGGGAGGGGCTAACTATGGCTACACCTTC. As protein: CASSSQGGANYGYTF.

V is TRBV30 and J is TRBJ1-4, with D possibly matching TRBD1 (5 bases). Germline CDR1 reads GTSNPN; CDR2 reads SVGIG (reference sequence). The CDR3 consists of 15 residues. V lost 5 bases and J lost 7, with 20 bases in between. CDR3: CAWDFGHRSGEKLFF. The CDR3 DNA reads TGTGCCTGGGACTTCGGGCACAGGTCAGGTGAAAAACTGTTTTTT.

The V gene is TRBV5-1, the J gene TRBJ2-1; D is ambiguous. The length of the CDR3 is 13 residues. Trimming removed 2 bases at V and 9 bases at J, with 12 bases between. Germline CDR1 is SGHRS and CDR2 is YFSETQ. CDR3 in DNA: TGCGCCAGCAGCTTCAGCAGGATCCGTGAGCAGTTCTTC. Protein: CASSFSRIREQFF.

The rearrangement joins TRBV4-3 to TRBJ2-2; 10 positions match TRBD2. Trimming at V came to 0 bases and at J to 3 bases, leaving 4 bases not matched to a gene. Germline values: CDR1 LGHNA, CDR2 YSLEER. This CDR3 spans 17 amino acids. CDR3 nucleotides: TGCGCCAGCAGCCAAGAGGCACTAGCGGGATACACCGGGGAGCTGTTTTTT. Protein product: CASSQEALAGYTGELFF.

The chain has TRBV28 and TRBJ2-1, with 11 bases that match TRBD2. The junction had 13 bases not matched to a gene; V was cut back by 4 bases and J by 2 bases. This CDR3 comprises 19 residues. Germline lookup yields CDR1 MDHEN and CDR2 SYDVKM. CDR3 in DNA: TGTGCCAGCAGTTGGCCGACTAGCGGGGACTCTCGGACCTACAATGAGCAGTTCTTC. The encoded protein is CASSWPTSGDSRTYNEQFF.

This rearrangement joins TRBV19 to TRBJ1-5, with unresolved D. Looked up from germline, CDR1 is LNHDA and CDR2 is SQIVND (reference sequence). CDR3 length: 15 residues. Trimming shortened V by 0 bases and J by 2 bases, and 8 bases separated the two germline ends. CDR3 sequence: CASSIDLTGNQPQHF. CDR3 coding DNA: TGTGCCAGTAGTATAGATCTGACTGGCAATCAGCCCCAGCATTTT.

The CDR3 DNA follows: TGTGCCAGCAGCATTGGGACAGGGAACACTGAAGCTTTCTTT. This translates into CASSIGTGNTEAFF. The chain recombines TRBV9 with TRBJ1-1; TRBD1 aligns across 8 bases. Germline CDR1 and CDR2: SGDLS and YYNGEE. The CDR3 has 14 amino acids. With 4 bases clipped from V and 1 base from J, the junction kept 3 bases outside the gene matches.

This sequence joins TRBV5-1 and TRBJ2-5, with D hard to call. Trimming took 0 bases from V and 1 from J, leaving 7 bases between them. Germline V gives CDR1 SGHRS, CDR2 YFSETQ. This CDR3 spans 14 amino acids. CDR3 bases: TGCGCCAGCAGCTTGGCCAATCCCCAAGAGACCCAGTACTTC. Translating it yields CASSLANPQETQYF. Supplemented by reference TRBV5-1 and TRBJ2-5, the full variable domain reads KAGVTQTPRYLIKTRGQQVTLSCSPISGHRSVSWYQQTPGQGLQFLFEYFSETQRNKGNFPGRFSGRQFSNSRSEMNVSTLELGDSALYLCASSLANPQETQYFGPGTRLLVL.

V is TRBV27 and J is TRBJ1-5; no firm D call. V lost 7 bases and J 1 base, leaving 8 bases between the germline ends. The CDR3 has 13 residues. CDR1 is MNHEY and CDR2 is SMNVEV in the germline V gene (reference sequence). The CDR3 is CASKGRSNQPQHF. DNA of the CDR3: TGTGCCAGCAAAGGGAGGAGCAATCAGCCCCAGCATTTT.

This chain joins TRBV3-1 (or the pseudogene TRBV3-2) and TRBJ1-5; D gene uncertain. CDR1 LGHDT and CDR2 YNNKEL come from the germline V gene (reference sequence). Trimming removed 0 bases from V and 7 bases from J, with 16 bases in between. This CDR3 comprises 16 residues. In nucleotides, the CDR3 is TGTGCCAGCAGCCAAGAAGGAGACGGTAAAGTGCAGCCCCAGCATTTT. Its translation: CASSQEGDGKVQPQHF.